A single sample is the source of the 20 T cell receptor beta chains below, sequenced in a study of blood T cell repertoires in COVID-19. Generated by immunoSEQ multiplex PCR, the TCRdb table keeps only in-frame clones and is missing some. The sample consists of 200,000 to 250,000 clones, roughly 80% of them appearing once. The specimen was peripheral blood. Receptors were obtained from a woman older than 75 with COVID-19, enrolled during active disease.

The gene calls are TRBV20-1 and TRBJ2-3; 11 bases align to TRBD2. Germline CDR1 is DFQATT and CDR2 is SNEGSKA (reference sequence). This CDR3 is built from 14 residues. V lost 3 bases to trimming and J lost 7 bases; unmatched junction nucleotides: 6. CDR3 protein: CSASSSGRANTQYF. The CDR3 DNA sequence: TGCAGTGCTAGTAGTAGCGGGAGGGCGAATACGCAGTATTTT.

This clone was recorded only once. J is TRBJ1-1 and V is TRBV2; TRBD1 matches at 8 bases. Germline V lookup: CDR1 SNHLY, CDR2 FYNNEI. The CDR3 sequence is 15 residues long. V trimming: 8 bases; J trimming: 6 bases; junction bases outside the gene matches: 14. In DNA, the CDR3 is TGTGCCAGCGCTCTACTTGGACAGGGTAACGCTGAAGCTTTCTTT. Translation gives CASALLGQGNAEAFF. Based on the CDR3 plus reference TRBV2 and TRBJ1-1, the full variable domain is EPEVTQTPSHQVTQMGQEVILRCVPISNHLYFYWYRQILGQKVEFLVSFYNNEISEKSEIFDDQFSVERPDGSNFTLKIRSTKLEDSAMYFCASALLGQGNAEAFFGQGTRLTVV.

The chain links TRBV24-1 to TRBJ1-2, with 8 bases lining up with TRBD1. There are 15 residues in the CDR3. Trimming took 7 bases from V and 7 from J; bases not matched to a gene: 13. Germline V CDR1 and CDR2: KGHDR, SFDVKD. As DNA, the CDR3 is TGTGCCACCAGCGATCCAGGGGGCCCTCCTGGTGGCTACACCTTC. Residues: CATSDPGGPPGGYTF.

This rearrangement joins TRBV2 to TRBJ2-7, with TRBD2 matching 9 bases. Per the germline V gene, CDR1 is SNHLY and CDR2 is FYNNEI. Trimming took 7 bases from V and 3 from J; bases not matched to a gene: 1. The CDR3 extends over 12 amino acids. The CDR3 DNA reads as TGTGCCAGCAAGACTAGCGGCTACGAGCAGTACTTC. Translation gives CASKTSGYEQYF.

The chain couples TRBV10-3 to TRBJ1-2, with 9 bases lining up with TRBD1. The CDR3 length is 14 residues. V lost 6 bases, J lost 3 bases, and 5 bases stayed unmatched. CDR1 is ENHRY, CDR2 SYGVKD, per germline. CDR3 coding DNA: TGTGCCATCAGCCTGGGACAGGGAGACTATGGCTACACCTTC. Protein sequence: CAISLGQGDYGYTF.

DNA for the CDR3: TGTGCCAGCACCCTAGGGGGCGGGACCGGGGAGCTGTTTTTT. Protein product: CASTLGGGTGELFF. This chain links TRBV6-5 with TRBJ2-2; 7 bases match TRBD1. Trimming cost V 7 bases and J 5 bases; bases outside gene matches: 7. The V gene's germline CDR1 is MNHEY and CDR2 SVGAGI. The CDR3 spans 14 residues.

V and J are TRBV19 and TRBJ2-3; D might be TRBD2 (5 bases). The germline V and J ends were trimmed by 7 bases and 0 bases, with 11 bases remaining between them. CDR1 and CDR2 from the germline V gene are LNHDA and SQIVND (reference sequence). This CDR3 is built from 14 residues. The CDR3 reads CASNEPGSTDTQYF. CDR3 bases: TGTGCCAGTAACGAGCCGGGGAGCACAGATACGCAGTATTTT.

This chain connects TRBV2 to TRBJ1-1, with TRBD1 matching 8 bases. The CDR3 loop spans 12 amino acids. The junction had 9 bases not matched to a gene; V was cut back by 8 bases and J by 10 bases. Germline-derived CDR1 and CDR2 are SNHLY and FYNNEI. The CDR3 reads CASGAAGQGAFF. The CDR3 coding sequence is TGTGCCAGCGGAGCAGCAGGACAGGGAGCTTTCTTT.

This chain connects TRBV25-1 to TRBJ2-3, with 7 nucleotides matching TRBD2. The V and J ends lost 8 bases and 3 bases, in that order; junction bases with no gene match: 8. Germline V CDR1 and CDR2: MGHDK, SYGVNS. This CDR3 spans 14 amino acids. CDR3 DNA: TGTGCCAGCGCCAAAGTGGGGGGGACAGATACGCAGTATTTT. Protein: CASAKVGGTDTQYF.

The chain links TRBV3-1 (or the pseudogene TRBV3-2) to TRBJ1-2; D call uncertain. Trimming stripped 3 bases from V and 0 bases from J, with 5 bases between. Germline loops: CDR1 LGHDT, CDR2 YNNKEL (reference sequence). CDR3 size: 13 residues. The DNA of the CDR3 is TGTGCCAGCAGCCAGAGGGCTAACTATGGCTACACCTTC. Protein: CASSQRANYGYTF.

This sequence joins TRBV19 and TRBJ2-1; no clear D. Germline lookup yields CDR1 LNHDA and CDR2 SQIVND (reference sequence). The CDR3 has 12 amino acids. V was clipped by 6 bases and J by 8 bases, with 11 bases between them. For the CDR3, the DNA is TGTGCCAGTAGCCCCTCGTGGCATGAGCAGTTCTTC. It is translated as CASSPSWHEQFF.

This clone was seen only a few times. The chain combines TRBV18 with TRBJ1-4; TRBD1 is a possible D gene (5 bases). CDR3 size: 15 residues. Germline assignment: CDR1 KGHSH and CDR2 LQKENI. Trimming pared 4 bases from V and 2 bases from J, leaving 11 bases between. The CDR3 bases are TGTGCCAGCTCACTAAGGGAGGGGACTAATGAAAAACTGTTTTTT. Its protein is CASSLREGTNEKLFF.

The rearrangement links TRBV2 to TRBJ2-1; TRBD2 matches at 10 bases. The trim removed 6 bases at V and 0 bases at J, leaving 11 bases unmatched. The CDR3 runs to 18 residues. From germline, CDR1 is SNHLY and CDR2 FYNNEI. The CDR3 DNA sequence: TGTGCCAGCAGATTAATAGCGGGAGGTTGGAGCTCCTACAATGAGCAGTTCTTC. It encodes CASRLIAGGWSSYNEQFF.

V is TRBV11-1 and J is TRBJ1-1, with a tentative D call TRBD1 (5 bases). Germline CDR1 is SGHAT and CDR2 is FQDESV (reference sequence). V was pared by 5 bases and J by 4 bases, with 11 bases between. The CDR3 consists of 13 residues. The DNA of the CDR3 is TGTGCCAGCAGCCCCAGGGTGGGCACTGAAGCTTTCTTT. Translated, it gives CASSPRVGTEAFF.

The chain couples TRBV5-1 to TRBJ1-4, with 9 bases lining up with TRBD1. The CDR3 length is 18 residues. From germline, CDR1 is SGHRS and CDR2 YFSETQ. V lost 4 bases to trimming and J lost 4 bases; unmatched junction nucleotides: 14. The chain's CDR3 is CASSPGTGTQGYNEKLFF. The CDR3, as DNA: TGCGCCAGCAGCCCTGGGACAGGGACACAGGGATATAATGAAAAACTGTTTTTT.

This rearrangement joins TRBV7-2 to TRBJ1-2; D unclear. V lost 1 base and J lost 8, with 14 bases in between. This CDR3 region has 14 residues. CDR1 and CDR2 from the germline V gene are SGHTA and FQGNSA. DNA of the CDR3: TGTGCCAGCAGCTTAGATTTTCCCCAGCGGGGCTACACCTTC. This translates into CASSLDFPQRGYTF.

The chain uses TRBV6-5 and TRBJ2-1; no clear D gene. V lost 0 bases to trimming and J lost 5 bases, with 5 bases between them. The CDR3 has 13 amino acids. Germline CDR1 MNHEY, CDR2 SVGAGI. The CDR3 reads CASSYSVDNEQFF. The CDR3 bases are TGTGCCAGCAGTTACTCAGTAGACAATGAGCAGTTCTTC.

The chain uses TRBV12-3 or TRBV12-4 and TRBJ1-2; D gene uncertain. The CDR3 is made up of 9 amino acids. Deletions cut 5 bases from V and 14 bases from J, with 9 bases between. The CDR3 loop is CASSPPLTF. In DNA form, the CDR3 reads TGTGCCAGCAGTCCCCCCCTTACCTTC.

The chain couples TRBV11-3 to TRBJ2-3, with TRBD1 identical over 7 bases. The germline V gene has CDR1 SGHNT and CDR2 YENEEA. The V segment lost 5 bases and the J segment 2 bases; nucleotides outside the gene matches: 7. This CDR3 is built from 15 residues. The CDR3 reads CASSTNRGPTDTQYF. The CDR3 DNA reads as TGTGCCAGCAGCACGAACAGGGGACCCACAGATACGCAGTATTTT.

CDR3 region: CASRQGWDTEAFF. For the CDR3, the DNA is TGTGCCAGCAGGCAGGGTTGGGACACTGAAGCTTTCTTT. The chain couples TRBV12-3 or TRBV12-4 to TRBJ1-1, with D tentatively TRBD1 (5 bases). This CDR3 spans 13 amino acids. V was trimmed by 6 bases and J by 3 bases, leaving 11 bases between them.